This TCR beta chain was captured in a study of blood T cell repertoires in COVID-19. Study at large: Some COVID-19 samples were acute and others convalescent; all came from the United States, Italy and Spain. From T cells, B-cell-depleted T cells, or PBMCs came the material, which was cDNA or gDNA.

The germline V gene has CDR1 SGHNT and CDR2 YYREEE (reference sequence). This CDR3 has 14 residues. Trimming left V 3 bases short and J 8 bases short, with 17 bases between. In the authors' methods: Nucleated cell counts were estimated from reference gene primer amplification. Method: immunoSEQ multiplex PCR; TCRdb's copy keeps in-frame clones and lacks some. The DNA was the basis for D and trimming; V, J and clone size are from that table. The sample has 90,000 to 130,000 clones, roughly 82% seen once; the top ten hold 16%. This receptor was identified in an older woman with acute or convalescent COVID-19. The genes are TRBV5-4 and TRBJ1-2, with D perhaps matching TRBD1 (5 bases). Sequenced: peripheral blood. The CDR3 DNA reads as TGTGCCAGCAGCTCGGGCGGGGGGGTAGAGGGCTACACCTTC. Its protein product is CASSSGGGVEGYTF.